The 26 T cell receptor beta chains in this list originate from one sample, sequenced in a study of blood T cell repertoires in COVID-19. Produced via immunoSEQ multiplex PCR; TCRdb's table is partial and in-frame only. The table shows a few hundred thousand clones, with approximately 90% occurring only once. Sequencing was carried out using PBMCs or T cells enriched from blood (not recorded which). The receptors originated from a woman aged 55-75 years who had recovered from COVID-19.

CDR3 sequence (DNA): TGCGCCAGCAGCCAACGGGGTAGGGGGGGCGACGAGCAGTACTTC. Protein sequence: CASSQRGRGGDEQYF. V gene TRBV4-1 combines with J gene TRBJ2-7; perhaps TRBD2 as D (7 bases). V lost 2 bases, J lost 5 bases, and 16 bases lay in between. The length of the CDR3 is 15 residues. Germline CDR1 is MGHRA and CDR2 is YSYEKL.

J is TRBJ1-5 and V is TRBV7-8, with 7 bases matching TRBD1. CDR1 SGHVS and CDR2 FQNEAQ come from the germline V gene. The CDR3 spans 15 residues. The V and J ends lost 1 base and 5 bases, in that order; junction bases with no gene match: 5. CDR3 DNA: TGTGCCAGCAGCTTAGGGGACAGACACCATCAGCCCCAGCATTTT. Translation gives CASSLGDRHHQPQHF.

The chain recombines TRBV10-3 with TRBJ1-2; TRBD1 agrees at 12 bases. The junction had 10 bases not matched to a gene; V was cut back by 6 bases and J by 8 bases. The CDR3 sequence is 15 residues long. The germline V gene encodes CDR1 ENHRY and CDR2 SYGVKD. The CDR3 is CAIRWDRGPIEGYTF. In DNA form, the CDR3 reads TGTGCCATCAGGTGGGACAGGGGGCCGATTGAAGGCTACACCTTC.

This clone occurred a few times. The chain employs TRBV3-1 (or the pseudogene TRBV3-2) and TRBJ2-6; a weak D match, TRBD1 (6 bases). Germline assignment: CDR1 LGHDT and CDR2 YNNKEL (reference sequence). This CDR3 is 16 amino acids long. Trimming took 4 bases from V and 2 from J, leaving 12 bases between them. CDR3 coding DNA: TGTGCCAGCAGCCCGAGATACAGGGCTGGGGCCAACGTCCTGACTTTC. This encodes CASSPRYRAGANVLTF.

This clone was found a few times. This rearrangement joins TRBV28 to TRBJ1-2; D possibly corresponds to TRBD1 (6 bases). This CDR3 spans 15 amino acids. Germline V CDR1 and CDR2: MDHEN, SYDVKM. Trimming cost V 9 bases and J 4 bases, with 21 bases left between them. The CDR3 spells CARPPREGHIYGYTF. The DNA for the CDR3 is TGTGCCAGACCTCCCCGGGAGGGACACATCTATGGCTACACCTTC.

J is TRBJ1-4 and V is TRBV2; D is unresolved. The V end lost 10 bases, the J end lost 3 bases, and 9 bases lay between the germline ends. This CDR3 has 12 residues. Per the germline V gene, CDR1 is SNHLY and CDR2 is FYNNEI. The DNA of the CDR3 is TGTGCCATCATGAGGCCTAATGAAAAACTGTTTTTT. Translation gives CAIMRPNEKLFF.

CDR3 sequence reads: CASSPGPTVNYGYTF. The DNA of the CDR3 is TGTGCCAGCTCACCGGGGCCGACAGTTAACTATGGCTACACCTTC. This sequence joins TRBV18 and TRBJ1-2; tentative D call: TRBD1 (5 bases). The V gene lost 3 bases and the J gene lost 1 base, with 12 bases spanning the gap. CDR1 KGHSH and CDR2 LQKENI come from the germline V gene. The CDR3 covers 15 residues.

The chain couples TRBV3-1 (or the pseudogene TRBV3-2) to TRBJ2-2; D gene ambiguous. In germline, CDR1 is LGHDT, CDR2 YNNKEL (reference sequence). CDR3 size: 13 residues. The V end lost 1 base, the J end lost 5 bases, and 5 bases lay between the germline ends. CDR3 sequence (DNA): TGTGCCAGCAGCCAAGGTAGAACCGGGGAGCTGTTTTTT. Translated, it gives CASSQGRTGELFF.

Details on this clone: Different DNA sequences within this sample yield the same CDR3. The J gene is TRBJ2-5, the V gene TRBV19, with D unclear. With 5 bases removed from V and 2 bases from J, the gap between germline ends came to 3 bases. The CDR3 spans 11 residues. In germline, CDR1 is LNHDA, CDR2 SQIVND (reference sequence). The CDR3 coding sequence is TGTGCCAGTAGTTCGCAAGAGACCCAGTACTTC. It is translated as CASSSQETQYF.

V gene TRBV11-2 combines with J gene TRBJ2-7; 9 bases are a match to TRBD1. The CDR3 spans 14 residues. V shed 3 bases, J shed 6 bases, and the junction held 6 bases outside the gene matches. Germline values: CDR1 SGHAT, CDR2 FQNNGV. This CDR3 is CASSLGTGRFEQYV. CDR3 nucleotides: TGTGCCAGCAGCTTGGGGACAGGGAGGTTCGAGCAGTACGTC.

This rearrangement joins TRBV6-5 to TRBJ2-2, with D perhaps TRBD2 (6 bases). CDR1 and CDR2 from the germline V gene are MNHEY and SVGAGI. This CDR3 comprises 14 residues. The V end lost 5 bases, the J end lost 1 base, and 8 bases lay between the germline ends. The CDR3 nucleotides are TGTGCCAGCAGTCCCGGGAGGAACACCGGGGAGCTGTTTTTT. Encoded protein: CASSPGRNTGELFF.

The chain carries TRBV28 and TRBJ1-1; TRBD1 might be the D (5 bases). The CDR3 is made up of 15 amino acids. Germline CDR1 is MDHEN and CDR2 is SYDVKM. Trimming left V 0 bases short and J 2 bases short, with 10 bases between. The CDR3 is CASSLWGLTNTEAFF. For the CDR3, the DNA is TGTGCCAGCAGTTTATGGGGACTGACTAACACTGAAGCTTTCTTT.

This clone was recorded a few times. CDR3 protein: CASSFGLIPSGNTIYF. CDR3 DNA: TGTGCCAGCAGTTTTGGACTTATACCCTCTGGAAACACCATATATTTT. The chain couples TRBV28 to TRBJ1-3; D unclear. Trimming took off 3 bases at V and 0 bases at J, with 12 bases between the two ends. This CDR3 spans 16 amino acids. Per the germline V gene, CDR1 is MDHEN and CDR2 is SYDVKM.

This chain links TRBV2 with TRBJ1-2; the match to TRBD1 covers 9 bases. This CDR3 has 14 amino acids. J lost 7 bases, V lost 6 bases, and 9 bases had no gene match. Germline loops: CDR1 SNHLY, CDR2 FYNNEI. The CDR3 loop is CASRDPGQGGGYTF. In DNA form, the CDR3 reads TGTGCCAGCAGGGACCCGGGACAGGGAGGTGGCTACACCTTC.

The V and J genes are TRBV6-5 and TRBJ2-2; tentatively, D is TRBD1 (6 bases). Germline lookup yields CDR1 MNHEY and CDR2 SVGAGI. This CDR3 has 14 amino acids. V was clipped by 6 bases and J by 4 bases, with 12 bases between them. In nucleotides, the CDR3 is TGTGCCAGCAGCAACAAGGACAGCACCGGGGAGCTGTTTTTT. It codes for CASSNKDSTGELFF.

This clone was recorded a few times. The CDR3 nucleotides read TGTGCCAGCTCCAACAGGGACGGTGAGCAGTTCTTC. The encoded protein is CASSNRDGEQFF. V gene TRBV11-3 combines with J gene TRBJ2-1; D may be TRBD1 (6 bases). There are 12 residues in the CDR3. The V and J ends lost 8 bases and 9 bases respectively, with 14 bases between them. Germline V CDR1 and CDR2: SGHNT, YENEEA.

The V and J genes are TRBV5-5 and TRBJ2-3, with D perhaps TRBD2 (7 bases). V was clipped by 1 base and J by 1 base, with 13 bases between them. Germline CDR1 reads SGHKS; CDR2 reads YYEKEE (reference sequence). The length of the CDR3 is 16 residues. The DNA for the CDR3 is TGTGCCAGCAGCTTGAGAGGGGGAGGGGGCACAGATACGCAGTATTTT. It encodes CASSLRGGGGTDTQYF.

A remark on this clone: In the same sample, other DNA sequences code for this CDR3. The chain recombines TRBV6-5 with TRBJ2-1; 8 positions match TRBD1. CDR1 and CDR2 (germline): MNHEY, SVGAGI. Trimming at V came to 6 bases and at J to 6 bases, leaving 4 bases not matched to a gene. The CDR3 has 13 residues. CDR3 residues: CASRRTGGNEQFF. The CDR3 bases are TGTGCCAGCAGAAGAACAGGGGGCAATGAGCAGTTCTTC.

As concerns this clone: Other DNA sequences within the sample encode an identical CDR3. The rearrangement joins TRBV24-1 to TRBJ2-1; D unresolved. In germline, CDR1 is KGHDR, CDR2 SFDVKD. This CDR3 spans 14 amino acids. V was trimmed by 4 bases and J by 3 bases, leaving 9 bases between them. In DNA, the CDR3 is TGTGCCACCAGTGACTCCGGGTTCTACAATGAGCAGTTCTTC. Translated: CATSDSGFYNEQFF.

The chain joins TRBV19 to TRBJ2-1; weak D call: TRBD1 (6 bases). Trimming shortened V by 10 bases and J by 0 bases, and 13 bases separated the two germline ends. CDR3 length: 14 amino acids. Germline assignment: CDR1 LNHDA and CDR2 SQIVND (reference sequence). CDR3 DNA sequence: TGTGCCACAAAACAGGGTGTCTCCTACAATGAGCAGTTCTTC. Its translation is CATKQGVSYNEQFF.

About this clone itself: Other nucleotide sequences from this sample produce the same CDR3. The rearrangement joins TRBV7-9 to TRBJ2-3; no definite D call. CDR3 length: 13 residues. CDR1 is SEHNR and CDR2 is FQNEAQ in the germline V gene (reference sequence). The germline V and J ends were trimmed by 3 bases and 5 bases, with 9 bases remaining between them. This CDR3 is CASSLASGDTQYF. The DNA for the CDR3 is TGTGCCAGCAGCTTGGCCTCAGGAGATACGCAGTATTTT.

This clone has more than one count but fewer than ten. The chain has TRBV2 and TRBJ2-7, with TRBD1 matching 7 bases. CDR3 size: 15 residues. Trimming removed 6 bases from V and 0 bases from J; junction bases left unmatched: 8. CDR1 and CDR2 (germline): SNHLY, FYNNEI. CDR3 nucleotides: TGTGCCAGCAGCACAAACAGGGGCAGCTCCTACGAGCAGTACTTC. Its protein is CASSTNRGSSYEQYF.

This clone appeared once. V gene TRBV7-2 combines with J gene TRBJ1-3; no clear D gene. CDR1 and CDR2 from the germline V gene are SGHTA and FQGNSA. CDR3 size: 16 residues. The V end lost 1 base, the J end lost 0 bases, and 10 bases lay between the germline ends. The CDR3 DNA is TGTGCCAGCAGCTTAGGGGCAGGATACTCTGGAAACACCATATATTTT. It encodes CASSLGAGYSGNTIYF.

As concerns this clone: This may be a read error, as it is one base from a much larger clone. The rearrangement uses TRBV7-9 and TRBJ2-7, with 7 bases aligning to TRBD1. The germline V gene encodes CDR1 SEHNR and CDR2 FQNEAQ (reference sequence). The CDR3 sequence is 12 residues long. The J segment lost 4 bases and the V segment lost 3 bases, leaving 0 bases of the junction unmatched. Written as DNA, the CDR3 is TGTGCCAGCAGCTTGACAGGGTACGAGCAGTACTTC. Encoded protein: CASSLTGYEQYF.

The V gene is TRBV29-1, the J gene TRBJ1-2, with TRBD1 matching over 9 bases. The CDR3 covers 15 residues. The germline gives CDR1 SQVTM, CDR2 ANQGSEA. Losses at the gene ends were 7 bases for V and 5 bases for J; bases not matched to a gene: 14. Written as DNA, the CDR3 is TGCAGCGCCTTGGGGACAGGGATACGAGCTTATGGCTACACCTTC. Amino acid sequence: CSALGTGIRAYGYTF.

CDR3 nucleotides: TGCGCCAGCAGCTTGAACGCGGGGGGGCGACAAGAGACCCAGTACTTC. It translates to CASSLNAGGRQETQYF. V gene TRBV5-1 combines with J gene TRBJ2-5; 9 bases are a match to TRBD2. Per the germline V gene, CDR1 is SGHRS and CDR2 is YFSETQ. The CDR3 extends over 16 amino acids. The trim removed 1 base at V and 2 bases at J, leaving 6 bases unmatched.